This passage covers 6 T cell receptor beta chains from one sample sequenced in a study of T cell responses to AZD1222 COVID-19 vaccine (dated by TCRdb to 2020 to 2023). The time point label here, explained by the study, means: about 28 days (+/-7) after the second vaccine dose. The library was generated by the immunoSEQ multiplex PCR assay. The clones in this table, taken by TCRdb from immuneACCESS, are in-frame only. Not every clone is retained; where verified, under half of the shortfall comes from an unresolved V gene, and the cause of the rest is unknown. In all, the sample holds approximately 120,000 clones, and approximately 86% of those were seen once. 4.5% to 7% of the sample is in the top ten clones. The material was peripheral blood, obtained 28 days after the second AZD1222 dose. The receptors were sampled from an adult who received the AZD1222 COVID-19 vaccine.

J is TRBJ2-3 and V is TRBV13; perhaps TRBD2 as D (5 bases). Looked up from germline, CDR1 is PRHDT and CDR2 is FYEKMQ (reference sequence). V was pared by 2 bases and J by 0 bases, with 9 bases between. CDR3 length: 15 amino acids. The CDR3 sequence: CASSLRGASTDTQYF. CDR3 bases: TGTGCCAGCAGCTTACGGGGAGCTAGCACAGATACGCAGTATTTT.

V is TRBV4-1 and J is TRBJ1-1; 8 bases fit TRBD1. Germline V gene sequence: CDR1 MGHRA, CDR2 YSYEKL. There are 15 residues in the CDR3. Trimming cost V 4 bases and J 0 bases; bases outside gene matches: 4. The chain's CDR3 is CASSPGQGMNTEAFF. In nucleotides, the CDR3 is TGCGCCAGCAGCCCCGGACAGGGAATGAACACTGAAGCTTTCTTT.

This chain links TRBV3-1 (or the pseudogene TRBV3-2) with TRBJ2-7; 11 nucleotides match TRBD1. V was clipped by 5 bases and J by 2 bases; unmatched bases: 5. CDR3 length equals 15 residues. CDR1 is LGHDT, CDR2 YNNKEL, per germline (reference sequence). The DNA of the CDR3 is TGTGCCAGCAGCACACCGGGACAGGGGGCCTACGAGCAGTACTTC. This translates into CASSTPGQGAYEQYF.

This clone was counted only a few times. CDR3 sequence reads: CASSLVRGSGYEQYF. CDR3 nucleotides: TGTGCCAGCAGCTTAGTACGGGGGTCCGGCTACGAGCAGTACTTC. The rearrangement links TRBV7-6 to TRBJ2-7; weak D call: TRBD2 (6 bases). The CDR3 is 15 residues long. Germline CDR1 and CDR2: SGHVS and FNYEAQ. The V and J ends lost 1 base and 3 bases respectively, with 13 bases between them.

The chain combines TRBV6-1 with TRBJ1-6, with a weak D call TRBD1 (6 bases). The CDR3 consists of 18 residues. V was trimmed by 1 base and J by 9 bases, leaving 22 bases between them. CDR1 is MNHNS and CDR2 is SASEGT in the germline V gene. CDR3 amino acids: CASSEGIFGSGAGSPLHF. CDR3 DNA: TGTGCCAGCAGTGAAGGGATCTTTGGTTCAGGGGCGGGTTCACCCCTCCACTTT.

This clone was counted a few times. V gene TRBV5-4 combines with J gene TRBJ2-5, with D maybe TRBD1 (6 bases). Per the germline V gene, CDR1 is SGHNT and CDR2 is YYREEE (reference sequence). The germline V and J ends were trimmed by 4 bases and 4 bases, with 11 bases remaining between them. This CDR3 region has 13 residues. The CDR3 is CASSAQGSETQYF. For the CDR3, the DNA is TGTGCCAGCAGCGCCCAGGGGTCAGAGACCCAGTACTTC.